This T cell receptor (beta chain) is from a study of blood T cells in healthy people across ages. With each sample, at least 5 micrograms of total RNA were extracted. For the second PCR, which ran for roughly 7 to 11 cycles, a sample-barcoded 5' primer and a J-beta primer mix were used. Using its own MiXCR run on the 5' RACE reads, TCRdb lists one record per CDR3 protein. The table has roughly 1.5 million distinct CDR3 sequences, less than 45% seen once. The sequence was collected from a woman aged 18-29 years in good health. The sequencing sample was made of blood.

For the CDR3, the DNA is TGTGCCAGCTCTTCGTACCCGGTAAACACCGGGGAGCTGTTTTTT. This gives the protein CASSSYPVNTGELFF. The V gene is TRBV6-2 or TRBV6-3, the J gene TRBJ2-2; D gene ambiguous. V lost 8 bases to trimming and J lost 2 bases, with 15 bases between them. CDR3 size: 15 residues. Germline assignment: CDR1 MNHEY and CDR2 SVGEGT.